These T cell receptor beta chains were read from a single sample in a study of OX40 agonist ivuxolimab in advanced cancers. Here immunoSEQ multiplex PCR was the method, and the copy in TCRdb shows in-frame clones only, minus some. The sample lists 53,000 or so clones; roughly 80% were seen once. The sequencing used CD4+ or CD8+ T cells sorted from blood, collected in a trial of the OX40 agonist ivuxolimab. Receptors were obtained from an adult with an advanced solid tumor such as melanoma, head and neck, liver or kidney cancer. Each CDR3 is given without its conserved first and last residue. Where a row states a size, it is once, few, many or the class of an expanded clone; other rows omit it.

. TRBJ2-4 TRBV28 13 ASSFNRGAKNIQY
. TRBJ2-7 TRBV10-1 13 ASSESAAGGGEQY
. TRBJ2-3 TRBV6-1 12 ATRDSRGTDTQY
. TRBJ2-1 TRBV10-3 16 AISEPPGGSGSLDEQF
. TRBJ2-7 TRBV18 11 ASSPVREGEQY
. TRBJ2-6 TRBV19 15 ASTPWDLNSGANVLT
. TRBJ2-3 TRBV19 12 ASSQARQGVTQY
. TRBJ1-2 TRBV6-5 12 ASSPGESNYGYT
. TRBJ1-2 TRBV27 13 ASSLRAAGDYGYT
. TRBJ2-7 TRBV6-1 12 ASRDRGQTYEQY
. TRBJ2-3 TRBV6-1 12 ASSSFQGTDTQY
. TRBJ1-2 TRBV30 14 AWMGKRDLVRWAYT
. TRBJ2-1 TRBV2 13 ASRRLAGVDYEQF
. TRBJ2-7 TRBV28 12 ASSSRSRTYEQY
. TRBJ1-1 TRBV15 11 ATSREKNTEAF
. TRBJ2-5 TRBV5-5 10 ASSHPQETQY
. TRBJ2-7 TRBV28 12 ASSLNAGSYEQY
. TRBJ2-7 TRBV18 11 ASSPQGTYEQY
. TRBJ2-7 TRBV15 13 ATSRGGLAGNEQY
. TRBJ2-5 TRBV10-2 14 ASKRREGRLRETQY
. TRBJ2-7 TRBV28 13 ASSAPGRGAYEQY
. TRBJ1-2 TRBV6-1 10 ASKGGNYGYT
. TRBJ2-3 TRBV5-1 14 ASSLPSGRSTDTQY
. TRBJ1-1 TRBV11-2 12 ASSLVGGGTEAF
. TRBJ1-5 TRBV6-5 11 ASRTGPNQPQH
. TRBJ1-2 TRBV19 13 ASSIVGAGSGGYT
once TRBJ2-7 TRBV6-6 13 ASSYPGTGENEQY
. TRBJ2-2 TRBV2 13 ASSYSGGGTGELF
. TRBJ2-7 TRBV7-6 13 ASSLVTSGSYEQY